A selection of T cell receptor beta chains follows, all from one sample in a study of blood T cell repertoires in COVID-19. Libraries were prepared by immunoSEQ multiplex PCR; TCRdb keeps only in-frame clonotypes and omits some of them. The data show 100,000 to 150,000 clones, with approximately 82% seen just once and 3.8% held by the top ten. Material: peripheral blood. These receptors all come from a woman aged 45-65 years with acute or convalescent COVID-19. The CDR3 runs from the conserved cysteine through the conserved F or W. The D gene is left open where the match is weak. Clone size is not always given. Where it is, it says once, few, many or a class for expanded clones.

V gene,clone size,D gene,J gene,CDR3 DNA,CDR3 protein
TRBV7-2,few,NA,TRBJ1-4,TGTGCCAGCAGCTTAGTATGGGCGGGAGGAAAACTGTTTTTT,CASSLVWAGGKLFF
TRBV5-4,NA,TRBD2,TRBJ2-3,TGTGCCAGCAGCTTACGGGAGGGAGGCACAGATACGCAGTATTTT,CASSLREGGTDTQYF
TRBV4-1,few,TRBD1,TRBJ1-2,TGCGCCAGCAGCCAAGGTCGACCGAGGACAGGGGGAGACTATGGCTACACCTTC,CASSQGRPRTGGDYGYTF
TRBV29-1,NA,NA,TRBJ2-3,TGCAGCGCTGAGACAGCCGGCACGAATACGCAGTATTTT,CSAETAGTNTQYF
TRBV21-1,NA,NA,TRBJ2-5,TGTGCCAGCAGCAAAGGAGAGGGACTAGCGGGAACGGAGACCCAGTACTTC,CASSKGEGLAGTETQYF
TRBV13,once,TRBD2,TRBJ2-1,TGTGCCAGCAGTTTGGGACTAGTCGTCGACAATGAGCAGTTCTTC,CASSLGLVVDNEQFF
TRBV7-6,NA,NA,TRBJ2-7,TGTGCCAGCAGCTTAGAGGGACAAGAGGGCGAGCAGTACTTC,CASSLEGQEGEQYF
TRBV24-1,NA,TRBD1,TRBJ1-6,TGTGCCACCAGTGGGGGGACAGGTGATTCACCCCTCCACTTT,CATSGGTGDSPLHF
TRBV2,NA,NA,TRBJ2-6,TGTGCCAGCATGAGCGGAGGAGGGGCCAACGTCCTGACTTTC,CASMSGGGANVLTF
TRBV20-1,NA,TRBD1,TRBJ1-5,TGCAGTGCTAGTCGCCGGGACAGGGGAGGTCAGCCCCAGCATTTT,CSASRRDRGGQPQHF
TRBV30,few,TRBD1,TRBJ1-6,TGTGCCTCGGCAGGGGGCTCTTCACCCCTCCACTTT,CASAGGSSPLHF
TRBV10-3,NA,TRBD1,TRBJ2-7,TGTGCCATCCGGGGACAGGGGCGAACCTACGAGCAGTACTTC,CAIRGQGRTYEQYF
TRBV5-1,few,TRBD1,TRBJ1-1,TGCGCCAGCAGCTCGGGACAGGGATACACTGAAGCTTTCTTT,CASSSGQGYTEAFF
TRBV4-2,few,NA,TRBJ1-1,TGTGCCAGCAGCCAAGTTTCAGGGGAAGCTTTCTTT,CASSQVSGEAFF
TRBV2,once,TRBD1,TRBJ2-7,TGTGCCAGCAGGCCACTTGGACAGGGAAAGGGCAACGAGCAGTACTTC,CASRPLGQGKGNEQYF
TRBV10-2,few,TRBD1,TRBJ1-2,TGCGCCAGCAGCGGGACAGGGGCAGGCGGCTACACCTTC,CASSGTGAGGYTF
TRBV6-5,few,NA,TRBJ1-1,TGTGCCAGCAGTCCCAGGGAGAACACTGAAGCTTTCTTT,CASSPRENTEAFF
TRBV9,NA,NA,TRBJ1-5,TGTGCCAGCAGCGTAGCGGGGCGGGAGGACCAGCCCCAGCATTTT,CASSVAGREDQPQHF
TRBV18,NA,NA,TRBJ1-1,TGTGCCAGCTCACCAACGGGAGGGACCACTGAAGCTTTCTTT,CASSPTGGTTEAFF
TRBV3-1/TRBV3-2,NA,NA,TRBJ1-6,TGTGCCAGCGGGGAACAGGGCCTGGTGAGTTCACCCCCCCACTTT,CASGEQGLVSSPPHF
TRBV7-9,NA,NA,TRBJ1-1,TGTGCCAGCAGCTCCCGAGATCACACTGAAGCTTTCTTT,CASSSRDHTEAFF
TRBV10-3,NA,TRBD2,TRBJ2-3,TGTGCCATCAGTGAGCGCCTAGCGGGCACAGATACGCAGTATTTT,CAISERLAGTDTQYF
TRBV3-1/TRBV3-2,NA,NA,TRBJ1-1,TGTGCCAGCAGCCATGGGCACGACCCTGAAGCTTTCTTT,CASSHGHDPEAFF
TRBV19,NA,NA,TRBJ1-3,TGTGCCAGTAGTATTCTCTCTGGAAACACCATATATTTT,CASSILSGNTIYF
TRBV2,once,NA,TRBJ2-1,TGTGCCAGCAGTGAACAGGGGATGGGGAATGAGCAGTTCTTC,CASSEQGMGNEQFF
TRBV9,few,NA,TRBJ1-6,TGTGCCAGCAGCGCGGGACTTTCCTATAATTCACCCCTCCACTTT,CASSAGLSYNSPLHF
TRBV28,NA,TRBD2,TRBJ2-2,TGTGCCAGCAGGGGGGGTGGACTAGCGGCGAACACCGGGGAGCTGTTTTTT,CASRGGGLAANTGELFF
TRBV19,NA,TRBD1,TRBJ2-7,TGTGCCAGTAGTGTTACAGGGGGTGCGTACGAGCAGTACTTC,CASSVTGGAYEQYF
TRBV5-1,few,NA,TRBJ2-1,TGCGCCAGCAGCTTGTACAGAAGTAATGAGCAGTTCTTC,CASSLYRSNEQFF
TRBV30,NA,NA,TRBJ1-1,TGTGCCTGGACGTGGATAGGGGCTGCCACTGAAGCTTTCTTT,CAWTWIGAATEAFF
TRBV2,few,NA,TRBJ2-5,TGTGCCAGCAGTGGACTGATCCAAGAGACCCAGTACTTC,CASSGLIQETQYF
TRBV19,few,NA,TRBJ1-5,TGTGCCAGTAGTAAAGATCTGTTTCAGCCCCAGCATTTT,CASSKDLFQPQHF
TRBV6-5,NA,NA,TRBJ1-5,TGTGCCAGCTCCGAGGCCGGGTCGAGTCAGCCCCAGCATTTT,CASSEAGSSQPQHF
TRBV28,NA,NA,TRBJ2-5,TGTGCCAGCAATCGACTAGACGGAGAGACCCAGTACTTC,CASNRLDGETQYF
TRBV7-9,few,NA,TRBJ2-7,TGTGCCAGCACCTTGTATCGAGGGAACCCCACCTCCTACGAGCAGTACTTC,CASTLYRGNPTSYEQYF
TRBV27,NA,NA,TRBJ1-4,TGTGCCAGCAGTTTGTGGGGCGGAGCAACTAATGAAAAACTGTTTTTT,CASSLWGGATNEKLFF
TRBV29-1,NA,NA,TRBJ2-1,TGCAGCGTTGACGGGATCGCAATCAAGGGTGAGCAGTTCTTC,CSVDGIAIKGEQFF
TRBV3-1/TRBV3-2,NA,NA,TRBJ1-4,TGTGCCAGCAGCCAAGTAAATAGTGAAAAACTGTTTTTT,CASSQVNSEKLFF
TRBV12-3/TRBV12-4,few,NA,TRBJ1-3,TGTGCCAGCAGTCCCCAGAACACCATATATTTT,CASSPQNTIYF
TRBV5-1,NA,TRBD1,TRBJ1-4,TGCGCCAGCAGCTCCCAGGGGGCGGCTAATGAAAAACTGTTTTTT,CASSSQGAANEKLFF
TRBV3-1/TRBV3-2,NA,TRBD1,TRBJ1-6,TGTGCCAGCAGCCAAAGGGCTGCAGGAGGACAGGGCTATAATTCACCCCTCCACTTT,CASSQRAAGGQGYNSPLHF
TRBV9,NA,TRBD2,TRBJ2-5,TGTGCCAGCAGCGTAGCCGGGGGGGCCGAGACCCAGTACTTC,CASSVAGGAETQYF